This TCR beta chain was sequenced during a study of blood T cells in healthy people across ages. Trimming left V 2 bases short and J 6 bases short, with 12 bases between. The CDR3 loop spans 14 amino acids. The germline V gene encodes CDR1 MNHEY and CDR2 SMNVEV (reference sequence). Study results and caveats: Estimates drawn from one million T cells were deemed to understate diversity.

Comment on this clonotype: Its antigen is currently unknown.

A second roughly 6 to 12 cycle PCR used barcoded and J-beta primers. TCRdb passed the 5' RACE reads through MiXCR, listing each CDR3 protein once. The top ten clones hold over 2% of a sample with over 1.5 million distinct CDR3 sequences, around 48% of them seen once. The gene calls are TRBV27 and TRBJ2-3; D is uncertain. The clonotype originates from a woman aged 40 to 50 in good health. Sequenced: blood. The CDR3 DNA reads TGTGCCAGCAGTTTAGGGGTGTATCGGGATACGCAGTATTTT. Protein sequence: CASSLGVYRDTQYF.